This entry lists 18 T cell receptor beta chains sequenced from one sample in a study of vaccination and CD4 T cells after COVID-19. Each CDR3 protein gets one entry after TCRdb re-called the PCR reads with MiXCR. The data hold about 19,000 distinct CDR3 sequences, with 50% to 75% observed a single time. The sample was CD4+ T cells from blood, taken after SARS-CoV-2 vaccination. The receptor set was obtained from a human donor who had recovered from COVID-19.

This chain joins TRBV29-1 and TRBJ2-2; 8 bases are shared with TRBD1. The V gene's germline CDR1 is SQVTM and CDR2 ANQGSEA. This CDR3 region has 14 residues. Unmatched junction bases numbered 8, after V lost 7 bases and J lost 4 bases. The CDR3 region is CSGRTGWATGELFF. In DNA, the CDR3 is TGCAGCGGAAGGACAGGGTGGGCCACCGGGGAGCTGTTTTTT.

This clonotype was picked up a small number of times. The chain is built from TRBV20-1 and TRBJ2-7, with a possible D match to TRBD1 (7 bases). With 3 bases removed from V and 6 bases from J, the gap between germline ends came to 15 bases. The CDR3 runs to 13 residues. CDR1 DFQATT and CDR2 SNEGSKA come from the germline V gene (reference sequence). The CDR3 is CSASGQGGGEQYF. CDR3 coding DNA: TGCAGTGCTAGCGGTCAGGGGGGAGGCGAGCAGTACTTC.

This sequence joins TRBV10-3 and TRBJ2-3, with 7 bases fitting TRBD2. J gave up 0 bases and V 0 bases, and 6 bases lay outside the gene matches. Germline loops: CDR1 ENHRY, CDR2 SYGVKD. The CDR3 covers 17 residues. In DNA, the CDR3 is TGTGCCATCAGTGAGTCGATACCTAGCGGTAGCACAGATACGCAGTATTTT. It encodes CAISESIPSGSTDTQYF.

The chain links TRBV5-4 to TRBJ2-7, with 9 bases identical to TRBD2. With 4 bases clipped from V and 2 bases from J, the junction kept 7 bases outside the gene matches. The CDR3 loop spans 15 amino acids. Germline values: CDR1 SGHNT, CDR2 YYREEE (reference sequence). This chain's CDR3 is CASSLRSSGAYEQYF. The CDR3 DNA sequence: TGTGCCAGCAGCCTTAGATCTAGCGGGGCCTACGAGCAGTACTTC.

The rearrangement joins TRBV7-2 to TRBJ2-3; possibly TRBD2 for D (5 bases). The CDR3 loop spans 14 amino acids. The germline CDR1 and CDR2 sequences are SGHTA and FQGNSA. V dropped 4 bases and J dropped 0 bases, with 8 bases sitting between them. This CDR3 reads CASSSQRSTDTQYF. For the CDR3, the DNA is TGTGCCAGCAGCTCTCAGCGGAGCACAGATACGCAGTATTTT.

The genes are TRBV18 and TRBJ1-1; D is possibly TRBD1 (6 bases). The CDR3 spans 16 residues. From germline, CDR1 is KGHSH and CDR2 LQKENI. V lost 2 bases to trimming and J lost 0 bases, with 13 bases between them. The CDR3 DNA is TGTGCCAGCTCACCAACAGGGAATGGGATGAACACTGAAGCTTTCTTT. It is translated as CASSPTGNGMNTEAFF.

J is TRBJ2-7 and V is TRBV30; D may be TRBD2 (5 bases). With 8 bases removed from V and 2 bases from J, the gap between germline ends came to 19 bases. This CDR3 has 14 amino acids. Germline V CDR1 and CDR2: GTSNPN, SVGIG (reference sequence). CDR3 region: CAGMAGLPPYEQYF. The CDR3 nucleotides read TGTGCCGGTATGGCCGGACTTCCACCCTACGAGCAGTACTTC.

Points on this clonotype: The junction departs from the called germline gene at one end, perhaps through a read error. The V and J genes are TRBV20-1 and TRBJ2-5; D ambiguous. Germline lookup yields CDR1 DFQATT and CDR2 SNEGSKA (reference sequence). This CDR3 region has 12 residues. CDR3 sequence (DNA): TGCAGTGCGAGAGCCATTCAAGAGACCCAGTACTTC. Amino acids: CSARAIQETQYF.

This CDR3 reads CSAAAGQGFQQPQHF. The CDR3 DNA follows: TGCAGTGCCGCAGCGGGACAGGGATTTCAACAGCCCCAGCATTTT. The genes are TRBV20-1 and TRBJ1-5; TRBD1 matches at 9 bases. Germline loops: CDR1 DFQATT, CDR2 SNEGSKA (reference sequence). Trimming removed 6 bases from V and 7 bases from J; junction bases left unmatched: 13. The CDR3 loop spans 15 amino acids.

The V call is TRBV6-1, the J call TRBJ2-5; D call uncertain. Germline CDR1 is MNHNS and CDR2 is SASEGT. The CDR3 has 13 amino acids. Trimming cost V 6 bases and J 0 bases, with 8 bases left between them. The CDR3 reads CASSGVYQETQYF. The CDR3 DNA is TGTGCCAGCAGCGGAGTGTACCAAGAGACCCAGTACTTC.

This chain uses TRBV20-1 with TRBJ2-4; 12 bases are shared with TRBD2. This CDR3 has 19 residues. V lost 3 bases and J lost 3; bases outside the gene matches: 15. CDR1 is DFQATT, CDR2 SNEGSKA, per germline (reference sequence). CDR3 DNA sequence: TGCAGTGCTAGGCCGAGACTAGCGGGAGCCAGGGGGGGCAAAAACATTCAGTACTTC. It is translated as CSARPRLAGARGGKNIQYF.

J is TRBJ2-7 and V is TRBV11-3; TRBD1 matches at 9 bases. With 1 base clipped from V and 3 bases from J, the junction kept 4 bases outside the gene matches. In germline, CDR1 is SGHNT, CDR2 YENEEA. This CDR3 comprises 15 residues. The CDR3 bases are TGTGCCAGCAGCTTAGGGACAGGGGACGACTACGAGCAGTACTTC. Translating gives CASSLGTGDDYEQYF.

J is TRBJ2-2 and V is TRBV24-1, with TRBD2 identical over 8 bases. With 7 bases clipped from V and 5 bases from J, the junction kept 2 bases outside the gene matches. Germline-derived CDR1 and CDR2 are KGHDR and SFDVKD. This CDR3 is built from 13 residues. DNA for the CDR3: TGTGCCACCAGCGGGACTAGAACCGGGGAGCTGTTTTTT. It is translated as CATSGTRTGELFF.

The chain combines TRBV6-5 with TRBJ2-7, with D maybe TRBD1 (6 bases). The CDR3 is 17 residues long. The ends were cut back, 4 bases at V and 2 bases at J, with 21 bases in the middle. Per germline, CDR1 MNHEY and CDR2 SVGAGI. CDR3 nucleotide sequence: TGTGCCAGCAGTTTCACAATAGAAGGGGGAGCTCCCTACGAGCAGTACTTC. This gives the protein CASSFTIEGGAPYEQYF.

This clonotype occurred once. The chain uses TRBV7-9 and TRBJ2-1; TRBD2 matches 14 bases. The junction had 3 bases not matched to a gene; V was cut back by 5 bases and J by 3 bases. The CDR3 has 16 residues. The germline V gene has CDR1 SEHNR and CDR2 FQNEAQ (reference sequence). The CDR3 loop is CASSGGLAGVYNEQFF. CDR3 nucleotide sequence: TGTGCCAGCAGCGGGGGACTAGCGGGAGTCTACAATGAGCAGTTCTTC.

This chain joins TRBV6-1 and TRBJ2-4; D is undetermined. The CDR3 loop spans 14 amino acids. CDR1 MNHNS and CDR2 SASEGT come from the germline V gene. V was cut by 4 bases and J by 0 bases, with 7 bases left in between. CDR3 protein: CASSGTLAKNIQYF. CDR3 in DNA: TGTGCCAGCAGTGGAACCCTAGCCAAAAACATTCAGTACTTC.

The chain recombines TRBV21-1 with TRBJ2-7; the D segment call TRBD1 is taken from the table without a DNA check. TRBV21-1 is shown as a pseudogene. The CDR3 is made up of 15 amino acids. The DNA of the CDR3 is TGTGCCAGCAGCAAATTTAGGACAGGGGGGGACGAGCAGTACTTC. It codes for CASSKFRTGGDEQYF.

V gene TRBV12-3 or TRBV12-4 combines with J gene TRBJ1-2, with TRBD1 matching 8 bases. This CDR3 region has 12 residues. With 4 bases clipped from V and 8 bases from J, the junction kept 3 bases outside the gene matches. The CDR3 sequence: CASSYRGEGYTF. For the CDR3, the DNA is TGTGCCAGCAGTTACAGGGGGGAAGGCTACACCTTC.